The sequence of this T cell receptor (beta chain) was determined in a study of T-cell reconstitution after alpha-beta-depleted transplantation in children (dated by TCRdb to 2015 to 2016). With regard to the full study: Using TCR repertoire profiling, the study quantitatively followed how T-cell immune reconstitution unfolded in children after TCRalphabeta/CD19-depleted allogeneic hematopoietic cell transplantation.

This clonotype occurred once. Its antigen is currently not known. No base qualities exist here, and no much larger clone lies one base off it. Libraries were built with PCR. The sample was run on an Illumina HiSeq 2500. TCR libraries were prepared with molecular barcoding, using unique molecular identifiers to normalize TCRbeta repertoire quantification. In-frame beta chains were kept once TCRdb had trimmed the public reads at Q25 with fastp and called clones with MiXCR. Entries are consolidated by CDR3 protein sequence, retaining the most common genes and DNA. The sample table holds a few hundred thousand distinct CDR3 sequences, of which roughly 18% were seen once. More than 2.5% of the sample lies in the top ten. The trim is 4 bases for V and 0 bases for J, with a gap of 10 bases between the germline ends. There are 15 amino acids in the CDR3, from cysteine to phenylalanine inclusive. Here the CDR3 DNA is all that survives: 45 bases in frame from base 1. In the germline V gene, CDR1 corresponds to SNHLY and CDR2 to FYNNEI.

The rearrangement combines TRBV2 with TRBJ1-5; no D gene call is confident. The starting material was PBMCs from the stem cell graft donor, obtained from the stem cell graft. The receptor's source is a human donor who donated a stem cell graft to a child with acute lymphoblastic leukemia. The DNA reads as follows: TGTGCCAGCAGTGGTCCAGCTGATAGCAATCAGCCCCAGCATTTT. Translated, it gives CASSGPADSNQPQHF.